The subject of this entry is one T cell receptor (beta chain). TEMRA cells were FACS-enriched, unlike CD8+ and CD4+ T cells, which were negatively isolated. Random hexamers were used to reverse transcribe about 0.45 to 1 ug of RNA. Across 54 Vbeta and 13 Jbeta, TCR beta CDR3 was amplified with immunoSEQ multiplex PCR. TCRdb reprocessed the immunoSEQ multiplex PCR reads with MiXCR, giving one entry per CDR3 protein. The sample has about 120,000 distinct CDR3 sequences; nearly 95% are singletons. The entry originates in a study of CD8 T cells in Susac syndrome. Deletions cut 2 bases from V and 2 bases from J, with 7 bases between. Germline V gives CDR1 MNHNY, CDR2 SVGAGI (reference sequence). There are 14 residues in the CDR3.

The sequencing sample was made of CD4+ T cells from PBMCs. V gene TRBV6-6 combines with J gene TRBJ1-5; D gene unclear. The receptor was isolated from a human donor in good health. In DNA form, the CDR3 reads TGTGCCAGCAGTTACAGCCGTGGCAATCAGCCCCAGCATTTT. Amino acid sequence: CASSYSRGNQPQHF.